The clone carrying this TCR beta chain was counted a few times. Profiled with immunoSEQ multiplex PCR; TCRdb holds only in-frame clones, not every one. The top ten clones hold 5.5% to 8% of a sample with about 150,000 clones, roughly 84% of them seen once. This record belongs to a study of blood T cell repertoires in COVID-19. This CDR3 comprises 17 residues. V dropped 4 bases and J dropped 5; count of bases not matched to a gene: 8. Germline CDR1 and CDR2: SGHKS and YYEKEE (reference sequence). The chain links TRBV5-5 to TRBJ2-2, with 13 positions matching TRBD2. The receptor comes from a man aged 45-60 years with active or convalescent COVID-19. The sample was peripheral blood. The CDR3 region has the DNA TGTGCCAGCAGCCCCCGACTAGCGGGAGGCTTAACCGGGGAGCTGTTTTTT. The encoded protein is CASSPRLAGGLTGELFF.